The TCR beta chain described here comes from a study of technical replicates of blood from a few donors. This clone appeared a single time. This CDR3 has 14 amino acids. The trim removed 4 bases at V and 4 bases at J, leaving 5 bases unmatched. Germline V gene data show CDR1 as SQVTM and CDR2 as ANQGSEA. The method was immunoSEQ multiplex PCR; TCRdb's version includes in-frame clones alone and lacks a portion of them. Among 60,000 to 70,000 clones listed, more than 95% were seen once. The J gene is TRBJ2-5, the V gene TRBV29-1; 11 positions match TRBD1. Sequenced: T cells isolated from PBMCs. The source of this sequence is a human donor in good health. The DNA for the CDR3 is TGCAGCGTTGGGGACAGGGGGTGGCGAGAGACCCAGTACTTC. This sequence encodes CSVGDRGWRETQYF.